Listed below are T cell receptor beta chains from one sample, sequenced in a study of cytomegalovirus exposure and HLA in healthy donors. The assay was immunoSEQ multiplex PCR, and TCRdb's table has in-frame clones only and misses some. The table records 60,000 to 70,000 clones, about 82% of them present only once. Sequencing used PBMCs. Receptors were obtained from a woman aged 25-40 years in good health and CMV-seronegative. Each CDR3 is given with its conserved first and last residue.

TRBV7-9,TRBJ1-3,CASSPGTGDSGNTIYF
TRBV10-3,TRBJ1-2,CAISGDSYGYTF
TRBV5-4,TRBJ2-7,CASSLVQGGYEQYF
TRBV6-4,TRBJ2-7,CASGTGFYEQYF
TRBV4-1,TRBJ1-1,CASSQTSAGNTEAFF
TRBV5-4,TRBJ1-1,CASTTHARAYTEAFF
TRBV13,TRBJ2-7,CASSPGLAGPYEQYF
TRBV18,TRBJ1-2,CASSPGQGANYGYTF
TRBV25-1,TRBJ1-1,CASSESGLMNTEAFF
TRBV11-1,TRBJ1-6,CASSPRRGYSPLHF
TRBV10-2,TRBJ1-5,CASKDAYQPQHF
TRBV15,TRBJ2-5,CATSTGTGSSWLGEETQYF
TRBV11-2,TRBJ2-2,CASSFSTTTGELFF
TRBV28,TRBJ2-7,CASSLSGNTYEQYF
TRBV5-6,TRBJ1-2,CASSFWVGGGYTF
TRBV30,TRBJ1-1,CAWGTGQGSEGAFF
TRBV11-2,TRBJ1-1,CASRLSLYKEEPEAFF
TRBV30,TRBJ2-7,CAWTSGTSYHEQYF
TRBV7-8,TRBJ2-5,CASSYTQETQYF
TRBV30,TRBJ2-7,CAWSVSSRYEQYF
TRBV9,TRBJ1-2,CASSGLNQGAGGYTF
TRBV7-9,TRBJ1-1,CASSPRTGGTEAFF
TRBV6-1,TRBJ1-6,CASTPGRGAPPLHF
TRBV2,TRBJ1-6,CASSDRQGDSPLHF
TRBV4-3,TRBJ2-1,CASSLSGLAGYNEQFF
TRBV7-8,TRBJ2-7,CASEGQSSYEQYF
TRBV5-1,TRBJ2-7,CASSLGQGSYEQYF
TRBV30,TRBJ2-1,CAWSFNRVDNEQFF
TRBV29-1,TRBJ1-2,CSVADSPNYGYTF
TRBV15,TRBJ2-1,CATTALAVNEQFF
TRBV30,TRBJ2-6,CAWPCSYLEGAASGANVLTF
TRBV7-9,TRBJ1-1,CASSLLGGDTEAFF
TRBV10-3,TRBJ1-1,CAISERQLGTETFF
TRBV9,TRBJ2-7,CASSEQGNFYEQYF
TRBV11-3,TRBJ2-2,CASRGASNTGELFF
TRBV4-3,TRBJ2-5,CASSQHSLAAQETQYF
TRBV7-9,TRBJ2-1,CASSPALAGGPLNEQFF
TRBV7-6,TRBJ1-3,CASSSGQAGNTIYF
TRBV27,TRBJ1-1,CASSSIQTAATEAFF
TRBV7-2,TRBJ2-3,CASRPGQGLSDTQYF
TRBV6-5,TRBJ2-7,CASSHSGRTYEQYF
TRBV6-6,TRBJ1-5,CASSPQAGNQPQHF
TRBV29-1,TRBJ1-2,CSVPRGETGYGYTF
TRBV25-1,TRBJ1-5,CASSESSYQPQHF